What follows describes a single T cell receptor beta chain. The data stem from a study of blood T cell repertoires in COVID-19. Original analysis: Scientists estimated how many nucleated cells there were by amplifying reference gene primers. The assay was immunoSEQ multiplex PCR, and TCRdb's table has in-frame clones only and misses some. D and trimming come from the DNA, and the V and J calls and clone size come from that table. This repertoire shows approximately 150,000 clones, roughly 91% found once; its top ten account for more than 15%. Germline V gene data show CDR1 as LGHNA and CDR2 as YSLEER. The CDR3 is made up of 17 amino acids. Trimming took 0 bases from V and 5 from J, leaving 19 bases between them.

The V gene is TRBV4-3, the J gene TRBJ2-5, with D perhaps TRBD2 (7 bases). The TCR originated in a man in his fifties with active or convalescent COVID-19. The sequencing sample was made of peripheral blood. The CDR3 nucleotides read TGCGCCAGCAGCCAAGACCCCCCTGGCGGGGGCCTTGAGACCCAGTACTTC. This sequence encodes CASSQDPPGGGLETQYF.